The present T cell receptor beta chain was sequenced within a study of long-term antiretroviral therapy in people with HIV. Study-wide background: There is a gap of about a decade between the earliest samples and the later 2015 immediate-ART recommendation. General study results and limits: Once patients were on ART, diversity went higher but still fell short of transplant donor controls. Among HIV repertoires, CDR3 length ranges were narrower than those of controls. Blood dates from 2004 to 2017, possibly under older ART regimens.

Comment on this clone: Its antigen is unknown.

The length of the CDR3 is 14 residues. The V gene's germline CDR1 is GTSNPN and CDR2 SVGIG (reference sequence). With 1 base clipped from V and 4 bases from J, the junction kept 3 bases outside the gene matches. With survey level as its setting, the immunoSEQ assay was v3.0. Profiling relied on immunoSEQ multiplex PCR, and the TCRdb table lists in-frame clones only, not all of them. This repertoire shows roughly 16,000 clones, 95% found once; its top ten account for roughly 1.5%. The chain employs TRBV30 and TRBJ1-5; TRBD1 matches at 8 bases. This TCR was recovered from a man aged 25-45 years with HIV. The sample in question was unsorted PBMCs, obtained around 10 years after starting antiretroviral therapy. The CDR3 sequence is CAWSGTGGNQPQHF. CDR3 DNA: TGTGCCTGGAGTGGCACAGGGGGAAATCAGCCCCAGCATTTT.